This passage covers 2 T cell receptor beta chains from one sample sequenced in a study of CD4+ T cells in melanoma. TCRdb's copy holds only in-frame clones and misses some; the assay was immunoSEQ multiplex PCR. This table has roughly 110,000 clones, over 80% appearing once. Sequenced material: peripheral blood. All receptors come from a human donor with melanoma.

The chain links TRBV5-5 to TRBJ2-3; D is unclear. V was clipped by 4 bases and J by 1 base, with 13 bases between them. The germline CDR1 and CDR2 sequences are SGHKS and YYEKEE (reference sequence). The CDR3 consists of 15 residues. The CDR3 bases are TGTGCCAGCAGCCACCCCCAGCTAGGCACAGATACGCAGTATTTT. As protein: CASSHPQLGTDTQYF.

This sequence joins TRBV5-1 and TRBJ2-3, with 8 bases matching TRBD2. Losses at the gene ends were 0 bases for V and 6 bases for J; bases not matched to a gene: 9. The CDR3 loop spans 16 amino acids. Germline CDR1 SGHRS, CDR2 YFSETQ. The CDR3 here is CASSLADFPGGDTQYF. For the CDR3, the DNA is TGCGCCAGCAGCTTGGCAGACTTCCCGGGGGGGGATACGCAGTATTTT.